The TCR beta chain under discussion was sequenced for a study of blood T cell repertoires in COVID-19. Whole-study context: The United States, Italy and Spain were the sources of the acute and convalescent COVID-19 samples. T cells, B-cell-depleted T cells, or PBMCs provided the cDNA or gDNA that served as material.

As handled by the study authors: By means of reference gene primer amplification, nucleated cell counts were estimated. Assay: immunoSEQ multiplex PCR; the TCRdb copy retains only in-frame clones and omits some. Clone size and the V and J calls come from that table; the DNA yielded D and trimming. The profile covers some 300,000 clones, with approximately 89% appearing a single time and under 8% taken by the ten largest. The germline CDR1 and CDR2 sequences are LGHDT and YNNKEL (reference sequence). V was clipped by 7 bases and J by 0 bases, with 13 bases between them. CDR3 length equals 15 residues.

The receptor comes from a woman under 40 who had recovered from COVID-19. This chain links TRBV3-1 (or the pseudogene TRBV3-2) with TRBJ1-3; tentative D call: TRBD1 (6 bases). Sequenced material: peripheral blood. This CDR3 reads CASTQGSRSGNTIYF. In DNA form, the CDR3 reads TGTGCCAGCACTCAGGGGTCTCGCTCTGGAAACACCATATATTTT.